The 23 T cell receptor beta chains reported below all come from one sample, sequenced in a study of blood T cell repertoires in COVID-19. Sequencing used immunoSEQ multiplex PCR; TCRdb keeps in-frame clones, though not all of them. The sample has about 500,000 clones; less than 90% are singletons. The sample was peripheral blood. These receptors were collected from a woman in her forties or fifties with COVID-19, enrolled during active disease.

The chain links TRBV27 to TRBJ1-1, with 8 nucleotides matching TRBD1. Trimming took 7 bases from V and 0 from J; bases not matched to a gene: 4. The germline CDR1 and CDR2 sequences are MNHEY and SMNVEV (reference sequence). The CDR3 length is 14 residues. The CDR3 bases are TGTGCCAGCATTAACAGGGGGGTGAACACTGAAGCTTTCTTT. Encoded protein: CASINRGVNTEAFF.

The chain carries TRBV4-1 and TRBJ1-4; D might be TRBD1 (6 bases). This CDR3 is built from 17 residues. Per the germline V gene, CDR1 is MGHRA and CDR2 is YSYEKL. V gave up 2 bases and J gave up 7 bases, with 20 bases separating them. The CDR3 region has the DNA TGCGCCAGCAGCCAATCGGTGGGGGCCAGCCTAGGTGAAAAACTGTTTTTT. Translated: CASSQSVGASLGEKLFF.

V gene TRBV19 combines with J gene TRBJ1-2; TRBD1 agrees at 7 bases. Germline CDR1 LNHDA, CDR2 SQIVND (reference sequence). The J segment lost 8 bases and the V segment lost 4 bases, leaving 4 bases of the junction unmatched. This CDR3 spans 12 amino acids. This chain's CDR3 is CASSRGGAGYTF. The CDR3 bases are TGTGCCAGTAGTAGAGGGGGCGCCGGCTACACCTTC.

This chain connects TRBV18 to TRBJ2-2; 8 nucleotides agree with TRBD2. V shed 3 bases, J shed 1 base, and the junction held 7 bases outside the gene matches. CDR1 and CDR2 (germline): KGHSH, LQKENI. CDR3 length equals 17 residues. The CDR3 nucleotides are TGTGCCAGCTCACCGATCGCCGGGACTAGGAACACCGGGGAGCTGTTTTTT. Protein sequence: CASSPIAGTRNTGELFF. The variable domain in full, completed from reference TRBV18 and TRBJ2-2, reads NAGVMQNPRHLVRRRGQEARLRCSPMKGHSHVYWYRQLPEEGLKFMVYLQKENIIDESGMPKERFSAEFPKEGPSILRIQQVVRGDSAAYFCASSPIAGTRNTGELFFGEGSRLTVL.

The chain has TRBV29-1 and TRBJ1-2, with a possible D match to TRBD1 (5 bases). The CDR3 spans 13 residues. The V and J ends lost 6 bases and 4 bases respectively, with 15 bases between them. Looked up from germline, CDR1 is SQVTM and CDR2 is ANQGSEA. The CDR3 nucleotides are TGCAGCGTGATCCCGGGGGAGACCTATGGCTACACCTTC. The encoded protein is CSVIPGETYGYTF.

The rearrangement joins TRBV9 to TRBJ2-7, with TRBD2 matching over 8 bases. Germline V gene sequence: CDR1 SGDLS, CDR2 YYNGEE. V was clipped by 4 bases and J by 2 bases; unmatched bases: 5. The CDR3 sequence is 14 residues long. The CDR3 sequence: CASSPSGGPYEQYF. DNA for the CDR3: TGTGCCAGCAGCCCGTCGGGAGGGCCCTACGAGCAGTACTTC.

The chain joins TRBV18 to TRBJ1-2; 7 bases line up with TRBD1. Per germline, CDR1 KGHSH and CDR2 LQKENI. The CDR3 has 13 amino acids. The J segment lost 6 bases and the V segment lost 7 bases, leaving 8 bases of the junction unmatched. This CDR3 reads CASLQDRRDGYTF. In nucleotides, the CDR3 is TGTGCCAGCTTACAGGACAGGAGAGATGGCTACACCTTC. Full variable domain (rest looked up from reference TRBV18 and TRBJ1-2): NAGVMQNPRHLVRRRGQEARLRCSPMKGHSHVYWYRQLPEEGLKFMVYLQKENIIDESGMPKERFSAEFPKEGPSILRIQQVVRGDSAAYFCASLQDRRDGYTFGSGTRLTVV.

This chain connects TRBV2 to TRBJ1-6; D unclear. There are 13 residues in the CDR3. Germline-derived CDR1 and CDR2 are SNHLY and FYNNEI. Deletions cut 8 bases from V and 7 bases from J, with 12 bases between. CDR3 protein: CASGELRNSPLHF. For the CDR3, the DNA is TGTGCCAGCGGGGAGTTGAGAAATTCACCCCTCCACTTT.

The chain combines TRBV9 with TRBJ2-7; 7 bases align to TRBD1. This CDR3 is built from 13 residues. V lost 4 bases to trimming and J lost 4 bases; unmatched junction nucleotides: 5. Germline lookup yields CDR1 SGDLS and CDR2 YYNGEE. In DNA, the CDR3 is TGTGCCAGCAGCCCGACAGGGTTGTACGAGCAGTACTTC. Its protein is CASSPTGLYEQYF.

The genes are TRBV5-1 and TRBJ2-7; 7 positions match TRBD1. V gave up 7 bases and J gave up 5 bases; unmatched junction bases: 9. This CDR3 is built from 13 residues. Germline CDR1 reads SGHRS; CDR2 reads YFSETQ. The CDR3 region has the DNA TGCGCCAGCTCCCAGGGGACAGCGGACGAGCAGTACTTC. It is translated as CASSQGTADEQYF.

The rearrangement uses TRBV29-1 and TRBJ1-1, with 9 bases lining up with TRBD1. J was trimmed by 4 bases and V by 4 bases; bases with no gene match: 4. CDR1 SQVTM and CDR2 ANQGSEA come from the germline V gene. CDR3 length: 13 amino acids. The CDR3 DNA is TGCAGCGTTGTTCAACAGGGGGCCACTGAAGCTTTCTTT. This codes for CSVVQQGATEAFF. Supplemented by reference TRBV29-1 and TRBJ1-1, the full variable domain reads SAVISQKPSRDICQRGTSLTIQCQVDSQVTMMFWYRQQPGQSLTLIATANQGSEATYESGFVIDKFPISRPNLTFSTLTVSNMSPEDSSIYLCSVVQQGATEAFFGQGTRLTVV.

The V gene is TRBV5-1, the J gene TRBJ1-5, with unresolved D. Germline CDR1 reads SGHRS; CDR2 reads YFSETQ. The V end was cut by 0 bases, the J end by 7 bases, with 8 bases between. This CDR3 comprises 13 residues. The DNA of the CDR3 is TGCGCCAGCAGCTTGGTTCCCTACCAGCCCCAGCATTTT. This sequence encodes CASSLVPYQPQHF.

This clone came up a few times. CDR3 region: CASSLFQGTEAFF. The CDR3 nucleotides are TGTGCCAGCAGCTTATTCCAGGGAACGGAAGCTTTCTTT. The chain is built from TRBV7-7 and TRBJ1-1; weak D call: TRBD1 (5 bases). Germline V gene data show CDR1 as SSHAT and CDR2 as FNYEAQ (reference sequence). The CDR3 covers 13 residues. V was cut by 2 bases and J by 8 bases, with 12 bases left in between.

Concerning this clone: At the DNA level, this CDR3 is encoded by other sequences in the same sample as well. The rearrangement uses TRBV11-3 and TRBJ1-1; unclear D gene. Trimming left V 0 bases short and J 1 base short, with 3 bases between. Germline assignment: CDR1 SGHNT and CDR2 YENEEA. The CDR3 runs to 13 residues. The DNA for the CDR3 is TGTGCCAGCAGCTTAGAGAGGAACACTGAAGCTTTCTTT. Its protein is CASSLERNTEAFF.

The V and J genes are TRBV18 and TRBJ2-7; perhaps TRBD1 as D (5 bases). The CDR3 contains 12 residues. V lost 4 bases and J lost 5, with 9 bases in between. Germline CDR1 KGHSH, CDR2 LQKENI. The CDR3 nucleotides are TGTGCCAGCTCACTTGGCAGGGACGAGCAGTACTTC. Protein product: CASSLGRDEQYF.

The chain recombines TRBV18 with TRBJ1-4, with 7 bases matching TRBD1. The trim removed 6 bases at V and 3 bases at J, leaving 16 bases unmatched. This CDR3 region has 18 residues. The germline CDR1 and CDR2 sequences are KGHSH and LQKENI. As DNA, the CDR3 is TGTGCCAGCTCCCTCAGCCAGACAGGGTTTGGAGCTAATGAAAAACTGTTTTTT. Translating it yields CASSLSQTGFGANEKLFF. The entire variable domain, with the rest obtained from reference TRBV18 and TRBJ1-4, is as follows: NAGVMQNPRHLVRRRGQEARLRCSPMKGHSHVYWYRQLPEEGLKFMVYLQKENIIDESGMPKERFSAEFPKEGPSILRIQQVVRGDSAAYFCASSLSQTGFGANEKLFFGSGTQLSVL.

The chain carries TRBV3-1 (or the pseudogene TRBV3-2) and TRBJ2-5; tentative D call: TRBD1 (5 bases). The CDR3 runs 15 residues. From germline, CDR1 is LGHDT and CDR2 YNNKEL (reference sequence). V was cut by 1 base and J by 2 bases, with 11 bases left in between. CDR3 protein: CASSQARGPQETQYF. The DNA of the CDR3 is TGTGCCAGCAGCCAAGCAAGGGGCCCGCAAGAGACCCAGTACTTC.

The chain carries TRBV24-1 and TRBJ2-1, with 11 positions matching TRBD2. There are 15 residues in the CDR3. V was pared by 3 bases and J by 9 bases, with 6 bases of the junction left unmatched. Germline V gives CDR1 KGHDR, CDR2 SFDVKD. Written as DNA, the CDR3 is TGTGCCACCAGTGATCTAGCGGGGGGCGGCAGTGAGCAGTTCTTC. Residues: CATSDLAGGGSEQFF.

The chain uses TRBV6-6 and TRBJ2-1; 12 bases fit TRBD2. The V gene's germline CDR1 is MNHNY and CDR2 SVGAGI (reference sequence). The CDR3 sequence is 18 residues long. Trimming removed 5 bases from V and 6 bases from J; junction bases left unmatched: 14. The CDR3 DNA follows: TGTGCCAGCAGTCCCCGACTAGCGGGGGCCCTCATAGGCAATGAGCAGTTCTTC. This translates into CASSPRLAGALIGNEQFF.

The CDR3 sequence: CSVEVGWNTEAFF. The CDR3 nucleotides are TGCAGCGTTGAAGTCGGGTGGAACACTGAAGCTTTCTTT. V gene TRBV29-1 combines with J gene TRBJ1-1; D is unresolved. The length of the CDR3 is 13 residues. From germline, CDR1 is SQVTM and CDR2 ANQGSEA. V lost 1 base, J lost 1 base, and 7 bases lay in between.

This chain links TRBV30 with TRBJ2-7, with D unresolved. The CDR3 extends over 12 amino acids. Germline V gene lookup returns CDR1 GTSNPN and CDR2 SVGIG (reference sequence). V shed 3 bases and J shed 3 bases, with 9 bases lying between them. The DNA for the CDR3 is TGTGCCTGGAGCGGGTTAAACTACGAGCAGTACTTC. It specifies CAWSGLNYEQYF. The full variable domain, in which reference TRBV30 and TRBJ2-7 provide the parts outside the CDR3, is SQTIHQWPATLVQPVGSPLSLECTVEGTSNPNLYWYRQAAGRGLQLLFYSVGIGQISSEVPQNLSASRPQDRQFILSSKKLLLSDSGFYLCAWSGLNYEQYFGPGTRLTVT.

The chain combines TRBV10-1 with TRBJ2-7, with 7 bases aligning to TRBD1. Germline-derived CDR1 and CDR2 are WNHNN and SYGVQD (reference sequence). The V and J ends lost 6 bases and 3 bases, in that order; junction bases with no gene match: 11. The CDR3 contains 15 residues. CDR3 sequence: CASRGDRLKVYEQYF. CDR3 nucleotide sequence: TGCGCCAGCAGGGGGGACAGACTTAAAGTCTACGAGCAGTACTTC.

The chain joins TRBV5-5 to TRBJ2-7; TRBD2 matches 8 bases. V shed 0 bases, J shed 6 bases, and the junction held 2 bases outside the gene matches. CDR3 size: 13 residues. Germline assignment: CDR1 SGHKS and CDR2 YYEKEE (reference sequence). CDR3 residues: CASSLAAGGEQYF. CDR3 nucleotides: TGTGCCAGCAGCTTGGCGGCGGGAGGCGAGCAGTACTTC.